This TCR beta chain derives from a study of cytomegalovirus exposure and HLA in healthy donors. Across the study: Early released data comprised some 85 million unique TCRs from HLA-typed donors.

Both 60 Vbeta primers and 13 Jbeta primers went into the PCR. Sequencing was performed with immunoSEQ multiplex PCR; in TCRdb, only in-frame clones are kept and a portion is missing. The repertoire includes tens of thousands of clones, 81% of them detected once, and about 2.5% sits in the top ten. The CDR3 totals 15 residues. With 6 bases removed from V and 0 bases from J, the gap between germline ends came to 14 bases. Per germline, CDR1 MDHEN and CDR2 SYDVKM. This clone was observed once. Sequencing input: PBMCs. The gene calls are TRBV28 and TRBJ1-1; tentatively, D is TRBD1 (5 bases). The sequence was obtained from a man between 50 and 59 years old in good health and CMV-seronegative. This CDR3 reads CASSGGDFMNTEAFF. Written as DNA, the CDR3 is TGTGCCAGCAGCGGGGGGGACTTCATGAACACTGAAGCTTTCTTT.